The 18 T cell receptor beta chains below all came from one sample that was sequenced in a study of control samples from healthy donors and cancer patients. The data were produced by immunoSEQ multiplex PCR, yet TCRdb's version contains in-frame clones alone and is incomplete. The sample shows about 57,000 clones, 85% to 95% of them seen only once. The sample was PBMCs. These receptors originate from a man aged 25 to 40 with colorectal cancer.

The rearrangement uses TRBV5-4 and TRBJ1-4, with D possibly being TRBD1 (6 bases). Germline V gene data show CDR1 as SGHNT and CDR2 as YYREEE (reference sequence). CDR3 length: 17 residues. V was clipped by 4 bases and J by 7 bases, with 23 bases between them. The CDR3 DNA is TGTGCCAGCAGCCACTCACAGGGCCCCCTGTCGATTGAAAAACTGTTTTTT. Translated: CASSHSQGPLSIEKLFF.

This chain connects TRBV13 to TRBJ2-2; TRBD2 matches at 11 bases. Germline loops: CDR1 PRHDT, CDR2 FYEKMQ (reference sequence). V was pared by 6 bases and J by 5 bases, with 5 bases of the junction left unmatched. This CDR3 is built from 15 residues. CDR3 in DNA: TGTGCCAGCAGTCTGAGACTAGCGGGAACCGGGGAGCTGTTTTTT. It specifies CASSLRLAGTGELFF.

This chain joins TRBV27 and TRBJ2-2; 8 positions agree with TRBD1. With V trimmed by 5 bases and J by 4 bases, 6 bases remained unmatched. The germline CDR1 and CDR2 sequences are MNHEY and SMNVEV (reference sequence). The CDR3 is made up of 15 amino acids. The CDR3 protein is CASSRTGLGTGELFF. In nucleotides, the CDR3 is TGTGCCAGCAGTCGGACAGGGCTGGGCACCGGGGAGCTGTTTTTT.

The CDR3 here is CASSNPGGRTDTQYF. The CDR3 nucleotides are TGTGCCAGCAGCAACCCAGGGGGCAGGACAGATACGCAGTATTTT. The chain combines TRBV7-8 with TRBJ2-3; 8 nucleotides agree with TRBD1. Germline assignment: CDR1 SGHVS and CDR2 FQNEAQ. V lost 5 bases and J lost 3; bases outside the gene matches: 7. This CDR3 spans 15 amino acids. The full variable domain, its missing parts supplied by reference TRBV7-8 and TRBJ2-3, is GAGVSQSPRYKVAKRGQDVALRCDPISGHVSLFWYQQALGQGPEFLTYFQNEAQLDKSGLPSDRFFAERPEGSVSTLKIQRTQQEDSAVYLCASSNPGGRTDTQYFGPGTRLTVL.

The V and J genes are TRBV24-1 and TRBJ2-1; TRBD1 matches at 8 bases. V lost 4 bases to trimming and J lost 7 bases; unmatched junction nucleotides: 8. CDR3 size: 15 residues. The germline gives CDR1 KGHDR, CDR2 SFDVKD. As DNA, the CDR3 is TGTGCCACCAGTGACCCGCGCGGGGACAGGAATGAGCAGTTCTTC. Translated, it gives CATSDPRGDRNEQFF.

This chain links TRBV20-1 with TRBJ1-2; no reliable D call. The V end was cut by 1 base, the J end by 4 bases, with 4 bases between. This CDR3 region has 11 residues. The germline gives CDR1 DFQATT, CDR2 SNEGSKA (reference sequence). CDR3 nucleotide sequence: TGCAGTGCTAGAGCCCCCTATGGCTACACCTTC. Amino acids: CSARAPYGYTF.

The chain is built from TRBV14 and TRBJ2-3, with 8 bases identical to TRBD2. Germline V CDR1 and CDR2: SGHDN, FVKESK. The length of the CDR3 is 15 residues. J lost 4 bases, V lost 0 bases, and 3 bases had no gene match. As DNA, the CDR3 is TGTGCCAGCAGCCAAGAACTAGCGGTGGCAGATACGCAGTATTTT. It specifies CASSQELAVADTQYF.

This chain joins TRBV11-2 and TRBJ2-7; no firm D call. V was clipped by 4 bases and J by 6 bases, with 10 bases between them. The CDR3 sequence is 12 residues long. Germline V lookup: CDR1 SGHAT, CDR2 FQNNGV. CDR3: CASSSRTPEQYF. CDR3 DNA: TGTGCCAGCAGCTCCCGTACTCCCGAGCAGTACTTC.

The rearrangement uses TRBV5-1 and TRBJ2-5; no firm D call. The ends were cut back, 0 bases at V and 5 bases at J, with 20 bases in the middle. Looked up from germline, CDR1 is SGHRS and CDR2 is YFSETQ. This CDR3 region has 17 residues. The CDR3 sequence: CASSLGPGGFGGETQYF. As DNA, the CDR3 is TGCGCCAGCAGCTTGGGACCAGGTGGATTTGGTGGGGAGACCCAGTACTTC.

The chain employs TRBV3-1 (or the pseudogene TRBV3-2) and TRBJ1-6; 7 bases match TRBD1. Germline lookup yields CDR1 LGHDT and CDR2 YNNKEL (reference sequence). V was pared by 4 bases and J by 7 bases, with 16 bases of the junction left unmatched. The CDR3 covers 18 residues. The CDR3 DNA is TGTGCCAGCAGCCGAAGACCGCAGACAGGGAGAAGGAATTCACCCCTCCACTTT. Translating gives CASSRRPQTGRRNSPLHF.

This chain links TRBV6-4 with TRBJ2-1, with a possible D match to TRBD1 (7 bases). From germline, CDR1 is MRHNA and CDR2 SNTAGT. The length of the CDR3 is 20 residues. Trimming stripped 8 bases from V and 1 base from J, with 30 bases between. The CDR3 DNA is TGTGCCAGCTCAAAGCAGGGCCAGGGGGGTTCGGCTTTTTCCTACAATGAGCAGTTCTTC. This codes for CASSKQGQGGSAFSYNEQFF.

This chain links TRBV24-1 with TRBJ2-1; D is perhaps TRBD2 (5 bases). V gave up 8 bases and J gave up 0 bases, with 10 bases separating them. The germline V gene encodes CDR1 KGHDR and CDR2 SFDVKD. The CDR3 totals 14 residues. For the CDR3, the DNA is TGTGCCACCACCAGCGGAAGCTCCTACAATGAGCAGTTCTTC. Its translation: CATTSGSSYNEQFF.

The gene calls are TRBV4-2 and TRBJ1-4; D remains unclear. The V gene's germline CDR1 is LGHNA and CDR2 YNFKEQ. Trimming removed 3 bases at V and 0 bases at J, with 11 bases between. CDR3 length equals 16 residues. CDR3 nucleotides: TGTGCCAGCAGCCAGAATGCCCCGTCAACTAATGAAAAACTGTTTTTT. Residues: CASSQNAPSTNEKLFF.

This clone was observed once. The V gene is TRBV7-2, the J gene TRBJ2-7; D remains unclear. Germline V gene sequence: CDR1 SGHTA, CDR2 FQGNSA. The CDR3 runs to 15 residues. The V end was cut by 0 bases, the J end by 1 base, with 10 bases between. CDR3 in DNA: TGTGCCAGCAGCTTAGCCTCGTGGCTATCCTACGAGCAGTACTTC. It specifies CASSLASWLSYEQYF.

This rearrangement joins TRBV10-2 to TRBJ2-4, with D perhaps TRBD1 (5 bases). The CDR3 runs 14 residues. Germline V gene data show CDR1 as WSHSY and CDR2 as SAAADI. Trimming took off 5 bases at V and 6 bases at J, with 14 bases between the two ends. The CDR3: CASSYQGFLNIQYF. CDR3 coding DNA: TGCGCCAGCAGTTATCAGGGCTTCCTAAACATTCAGTACTTC.

This chain links TRBV5-5 with TRBJ1-5, with D possibly TRBD1 on 5 matching bases. The CDR3 length is 15 residues. CDR1 is SGHKS, CDR2 YYEKEE, per germline (reference sequence). V was cut by 0 bases and J by 2 bases, with 9 bases left in between. CDR3 nucleotide sequence: TGTGCCAGCAGCTTGGGGTGGGGGGGCAATCAGCCCCAGCATTTT. Translation: CASSLGWGGNQPQHF. The whole variable domain, remainder taken from reference TRBV5-5 and TRBJ1-5, is DAGVTQSPTHLIKTRGQQVTLRCSPISGHKSVSWYQQVLGQGPQFIFQYYEKEERGRGNFPDRFSARQFPNYSSELNVNALLLGDSALYLCASSLGWGGNQPQHFGDGTRLSIL.

This clone was detected once. This chain links TRBV3-1 (or the pseudogene TRBV3-2) with TRBJ1-1, with a possible D match to TRBD1 (5 bases). Germline assignment: CDR1 LGHDT and CDR2 YNNKEL (reference sequence). The CDR3 totals 14 residues. V lost 6 bases to trimming and J lost 3 bases, with 14 bases between them. Here the CDR3 DNA reads TGTGCCAGCAGTTTAAGGGGTTCGGACACTGAAGCTTTCTTT. Amino acids: CASSLRGSDTEAFF.

The chain carries TRBV6-2 or TRBV6-3 and TRBJ2-1, with D perhaps TRBD1 (5 bases). Germline CDR1 and CDR2: MNHEY and SVGEGT. There are 15 residues in the CDR3. V lost 6 bases and J 6 bases, leaving 18 bases between the germline ends. The CDR3 DNA reads as TGTGCCAGCAGCCGTGCAGGGAAAAGTTTCAATGAGCAGTTCTTC. The encoded protein is CASSRAGKSFNEQFF.